A single sample gave rise to the 6 T cell receptor beta chains below, sequenced in a study of T-cell memory formation after mild COVID-19. In TCRdb, the 5' RACE reads were re-called with MiXCR into one record per CDR3 protein. The table lists around 260,000 distinct CDR3 sequences, 15% to 20% of them singletons, with roughly 22% in the top ten. The sample was PBMCs or a T cell subset sorted from them (not recorded which). Every receptor here comes from a young man who had mild COVID-19 (a few samples of this study predate the infection). Cell type and time point are not known.

This clonotype has only a few counts. The chain joins TRBV7-9 to TRBJ1-5, with D tentatively TRBD1 (5 bases). Trimming removed 5 bases from V and 6 bases from J, with 14 bases in between. The germline CDR1 and CDR2 sequences are SEHNR and FQNEAQ (reference sequence). There are 14 residues in the CDR3. The CDR3 nucleotides are TGTGCCAGCAGCCGGGACCCCGGGCGTCAGCCCCAGCATTTT. Translating it yields CASSRDPGRQPQHF.

This chain joins TRBV5-1 and TRBJ2-3; TRBD2 agrees at 8 bases. The trim removed 2 bases at V and 4 bases at J, leaving 6 bases unmatched. The length of the CDR3 is 15 residues. Germline CDR1 is SGHRS and CDR2 is YFSETQ. The CDR3 spells CASSLRRGAPDTQYF. The CDR3 DNA reads TGCGCCAGCAGCTTACGGCGGGGGGCCCCAGATACGCAGTATTTT.

J is TRBJ2-2 and V is TRBV4-1, with D unclear. Looked up from germline, CDR1 is MGHRA and CDR2 is YSYEKL. V was cut by 4 bases and J by 1 base, with 13 bases left in between. The CDR3 is 16 amino acids. Here the CDR3 DNA reads TGCGCCAGCAGCCCCCTCGACACCTTGAACACCGGGGAGCTGTTTTTT. Protein: CASSPLDTLNTGELFF.

In this sample, this clonotype turned up a few times. This chain uses TRBV14 with TRBJ1-3; 10 nucleotides line up with TRBD1. V gave up 0 bases and J gave up 4 bases; unmatched junction bases: 6. The CDR3 contains 17 residues. From germline, CDR1 is SGHDN and CDR2 FVKESK. The CDR3 nucleotides are TGTGCCAGCAGCCAAGATAACGGGACAGGGGCAGGAAACACCATATATTTT. It is translated as CASSQDNGTGAGNTIYF. The whole variable domain, remainder taken from reference TRBV14 and TRBJ1-3, is EAGVTQFPSHSVIEKGQTVTLRCDPISGHDNLYWYRRVMGKEIKFLLHFVKESKQDESGMPNNRFLAERTGGTYSTLKVQPAELEDSGVYFCASSQDNGTGAGNTIYFGEGSWLTVV.

This clonotype came up a few times. The genes are TRBV4-3 and TRBJ2-7, with D perhaps being TRBD1 or TRBD2 (6 bases each). V lost 4 bases, J lost 5 bases, and 15 bases lay in between. The CDR3 sequence is 14 residues long. Germline CDR1 is LGHNA and CDR2 is YSLEER. The CDR3 here is CASSPRRGSDEQYF. The CDR3 DNA follows: TGCGCCAGCAGCCCACGGAGGGGGTCTGACGAGCAGTACTTC.

To note about this clonotype: The junction does not match germline at one end; this may be a read error. The V and J genes are TRBV4-3 and TRBJ2-7; perhaps TRBD1 as D (5 bases). The CDR3 is 10 amino acids. Germline CDR1 is LGHNA and CDR2 is YSLEER. The DNA for the CDR3 is TGCGCCAGCAGCCAAGGGGAAGGGGTCTTC. The encoded protein is CASSQGEGVF.